These 23 T cell receptor beta chains originate from one sample sequenced in a study of blood T cell repertoires in COVID-19 (dated by TCRdb to between 2020 and 2021). Library preparation used the immunoSEQ multiplex PCR assay. Held by TCRdb, this immuneACCESS table contains in-frame sequences only and omits some clones. Under half of the omission traces to an unresolved V gene where checked; the cause of the rest is unknown. The sample contains some 250,000 clones, around 85% of them found a single time. About 12% of the sample belongs to the ten largest clones. The sample taken for sequencing was peripheral blood. All receptors derive from a woman in her 30s with COVID-19, enrolled during active disease.

This clone was counted once. Germline and junction disagree at one end, which may indicate a read error. This chain links TRBV13 with TRBJ2-7, with 10 bases matching TRBD1. Germline V gene sequence: CDR1 PRHDT, CDR2 FYEKMQ (reference sequence). CDR3 size: 13 residues. CDR3 bases: TGTGCCAGCAGTTTAGACAGGGGGCAGGAGCAGTACTTC. Its translation is CASSLDRGQEQYF.

The rearrangement uses TRBV4-1 and TRBJ1-3; maybe TRBD1 (6 bases). V lost 4 bases and J 4 bases, leaving 17 bases between the germline ends. CDR3 length: 16 residues. Germline CDR1 MGHRA, CDR2 YSYEKL. The CDR3 nucleotides are TGCGCCAGCAGCCCCACCCCAGGGGTAAGCGGAAACACCATATATTTT. This encodes CASSPTPGVSGNTIYF.

The chain joins TRBV27 to TRBJ2-3; no firm D call. Germline CDR1 MNHEY, CDR2 SMNVEV (reference sequence). V was pared by 2 bases and J by 2 bases, with 11 bases between. The CDR3 covers 15 residues. The CDR3 DNA follows: TGTGCCAGCAGTTTAGTCCCCTCCGTCACAGATACGCAGTATTTT. Amino acid sequence: CASSLVPSVTDTQYF.

This chain connects TRBV10-2 to TRBJ2-3; D uncertain. Trimming shortened V by 2 bases and J by 3 bases, and 9 bases separated the two germline ends. CDR1 is WSHSY and CDR2 is SAAADI in the germline V gene. There are 14 residues in the CDR3. For the CDR3, the DNA is TGCGCCAGCAGTGAGGTCAGGATTACAGATACGCAGTATTTT. Its translation is CASSEVRITDTQYF.

V usage is TRBV19 and J usage is TRBJ1-2; 8 bases match TRBD1. The CDR3 runs 13 residues. Germline CDR1 reads LNHDA; CDR2 reads SQIVND (reference sequence). V lost 3 bases and J lost 8; bases outside the gene matches: 5. The CDR3 DNA sequence: TGTGCCAGTAGTATGGCAGGGGGCATCGGCTACACCTTC. Translating it yields CASSMAGGIGYTF.

This rearrangement joins TRBV5-1 to TRBJ1-2, with D tentatively TRBD1 (5 bases). Trimming took 3 bases from V and 2 from J, leaving 11 bases between them. The CDR3 consists of 14 residues. Germline V gives CDR1 SGHRS, CDR2 YFSETQ. CDR3 protein: CASSSYDSNYGYTF. DNA for the CDR3: TGCGCCAGCAGCTCGTATGACAGCAACTATGGCTACACCTTC.

The chain is built from TRBV5-1 and TRBJ1-1; a weak D match, TRBD1 (5 bases). The CDR3 contains 13 residues. Germline V gives CDR1 SGHRS, CDR2 YFSETQ. V was pared by 2 bases and J by 3 bases, with 8 bases between. This CDR3 reads CASSLGRDTEAFF. DNA of the CDR3: TGCGCCAGCAGCTTAGGCAGGGACACTGAAGCTTTCTTT.

V is TRBV27 and J is TRBJ2-7; 13 nucleotides match TRBD2. Trimming took 6 bases from V and 0 from J; bases not matched to a gene: 11. Germline CDR1 and CDR2: MNHEY and SMNVEV (reference sequence). This CDR3 spans 18 amino acids. CDR3 sequence reads: CASSFGTSGDPLSYEQYF. CDR3 nucleotides: TGTGCCAGCAGCTTCGGGACTAGCGGGGATCCCCTCTCCTACGAGCAGTACTTC.

The chain carries TRBV10-2 and TRBJ1-5; D is undetermined. Deletions cut 1 base from V and 0 bases from J, with 19 bases between. The germline gives CDR1 WSHSY, CDR2 SAAADI. The CDR3 covers 19 residues. The CDR3 here is CASSEWAPGGSYSNQPQHF. CDR3 bases: TGCGCCAGCAGTGAGTGGGCCCCGGGAGGCAGCTATAGCAATCAGCCCCAGCATTTT.

This rearrangement joins TRBV18 to TRBJ1-2, with 11 nucleotides matching TRBD1. This CDR3 spans 16 amino acids. Germline V gene sequence: CDR1 KGHSH, CDR2 LQKENI. Trimming took 3 bases from V and 7 from J; bases not matched to a gene: 10. The CDR3 reads CASSPLLGQGVFGYTF. The CDR3 DNA sequence: TGTGCCAGCTCACCCTTACTGGGACAGGGGGTTTTTGGCTACACCTTC.

The gene calls are TRBV25-1 and TRBJ1-2, with D possibly matching TRBD1 (5 bases). V shed 4 bases and J shed 3 bases, with 18 bases lying between them. The length of the CDR3 is 16 residues. From germline, CDR1 is MGHDK and CDR2 SYGVNS. CDR3 DNA sequence: TGTGCCAGCAGTGGTTCAATGACAGCTCTCTACTATGGCTACACCTTC. This translates into CASSGSMTALYYGYTF.

This chain links TRBV30 with TRBJ1-1; D remains unclear. Germline V gene data show CDR1 as GTSNPN and CDR2 as SVGIG (reference sequence). The V end lost 5 bases, the J end lost 6 bases, and 22 bases lay between the germline ends. This CDR3 is 15 amino acids long. The CDR3 protein is CAWGTRNLVIAEAFF. CDR3 nucleotides: TGTGCCTGGGGAACTAGGAATTTGGTTATAGCTGAAGCTTTCTTT.

The chain links TRBV4-1 to TRBJ1-1, with D hard to call. Trimming took off 2 bases at V and 2 bases at J, with 12 bases between the two ends. The CDR3 extends over 15 amino acids. Germline V gene sequence: CDR1 MGHRA, CDR2 YSYEKL. The CDR3 region has the DNA TGCGCCAGCAGCCAAATCCCACGGGGTAACACTGAAGCTTTCTTT. As protein: CASSQIPRGNTEAFF.

The V call is TRBV7-9, the J call TRBJ2-7; a possible D gene is TRBD1 (6 bases). The germline gives CDR1 SEHNR, CDR2 FQNEAQ (reference sequence). This CDR3 has 16 amino acids. Trimming removed 2 bases at V and 3 bases at J, with 17 bases between. The CDR3 DNA follows: TGTGCCAGCAGCTTATCCTTGGCAGGGGCCAACTACGAGCAGTACTTC. Translating it yields CASSLSLAGANYEQYF.

The chain recombines TRBV2 with TRBJ2-5; the match to TRBD2 covers 9 bases. Germline V lookup: CDR1 SNHLY, CDR2 FYNNEI. The CDR3 spans 14 residues. J was trimmed by 3 bases and V by 8 bases; bases with no gene match: 7. CDR3 sequence: CASGWSSGKETQYF. The DNA of the CDR3 is TGTGCCAGCGGATGGTCTAGCGGGAAAGAGACCCAGTACTTC. Complete variable domain (other parts from reference TRBV2 and TRBJ2-5): EPEVTQTPSHQVTQMGQEVILRCVPISNHLYFYWYRQILGQKVEFLVSFYNNEISEKSEIFDDQFSVERPDGSNFTLKIRSTKLEDSAMYFCASGWSSGKETQYFGPGTRLLVL.

The rearrangement joins TRBV3-1 (or the pseudogene TRBV3-2) to TRBJ2-1, with a tentative D call TRBD1 (5 bases). The CDR3 sequence is 14 residues long. The germline V and J ends were trimmed by 4 bases and 2 bases, with 9 bases remaining between them. Germline lookup yields CDR1 LGHDT and CDR2 YNNKEL (reference sequence). The CDR3 DNA sequence: TGTGCCAGCAGCCCCCAGGGTACCTACAATGAGCAGTTCTTC. Encoded protein: CASSPQGTYNEQFF.

V gene TRBV11-2 combines with J gene TRBJ1-1; D possibly corresponds to TRBD1 (6 bases). V dropped 4 bases and J dropped 5 bases, with 20 bases sitting between them. In germline, CDR1 is SGHAT, CDR2 FQNNGV. There are 16 residues in the CDR3. CDR3 DNA: TGTGCCAGCAGCTCGGGGGAGGGGGGCTGGTGGACTGAAGCTTTCTTT. As protein: CASSSGEGGWWTEAFF.

The chain carries TRBV2 and TRBJ2-1; D possibly corresponds to TRBD2 (7 bases). V gave up 3 bases and J gave up 3 bases, with 24 bases separating them. The CDR3 is 19 residues long. CDR1 and CDR2 from the germline V gene are SNHLY and FYNNEI. The CDR3 bases are TGTGCCAGCAGTGAGTGGGGGGGCGGATTTTTAGTGAACTACAATGAGCAGTTCTTC. This encodes CASSEWGGGFLVNYNEQFF. Variable domain in full (rest from reference TRBV2 and TRBJ2-1): EPEVTQTPSHQVTQMGQEVILRCVPISNHLYFYWYRQILGQKVEFLVSFYNNEISEKSEIFDDQFSVERPDGSNFTLKIRSTKLEDSAMYFCASSEWGGGFLVNYNEQFFGPGTRLTVL.

The chain couples TRBV6-5 to TRBJ2-7; the D gene is possibly TRBD2 (6 bases). This CDR3 has 14 residues. Germline CDR1 MNHEY, CDR2 SVGAGI. V lost 6 bases and J lost 4, with 16 bases in between. DNA of the CDR3: TGTGCCAGCAGCCGATCGCCTGGAGGGTACGAGCAGTACTTC. Encoded protein: CASSRSPGGYEQYF.

The rearrangement uses TRBV19 and TRBJ2-1; the D is unclear. V lost 3 bases and J 2 bases, leaving 8 bases between the germline ends. The CDR3 is 14 amino acids. Germline V gene data show CDR1 as LNHDA and CDR2 as SQIVND (reference sequence). Here the CDR3 DNA reads TGTGCCAGTAGTATGGGCACCACCTACAATGAGCAGTTCTTC. Its translation: CASSMGTTYNEQFF.

The V and J genes are TRBV24-1 and TRBJ2-2; TRBD2 matches 7 bases. J gave up 0 bases and V 9 bases, and 3 bases lay outside the gene matches. Germline values: CDR1 KGHDR, CDR2 SFDVKD. The length of the CDR3 is 14 residues. The CDR3 spells CATSGGTNTGELFF. In nucleotides, the CDR3 is TGTGCCACCTCCGGGGGGACGAACACCGGGGAGCTGTTTTTT.

The chain couples TRBV7-2 to TRBJ2-7, with 11 bases identical to TRBD2. Germline V gene data show CDR1 as SGHTA and CDR2 as FQGNSA. With 5 bases clipped from V and 3 bases from J, the junction kept 9 bases outside the gene matches. The CDR3 consists of 16 residues. The CDR3 here is CASSKAGTSGFYEQYF. The CDR3 DNA sequence: TGTGCCAGCAGCAAAGCCGGGACTAGCGGCTTCTACGAGCAGTACTTC.

Only a few counts were recorded for this clone. Other nucleotide sequences from this sample produce the same CDR3. The chain has TRBV9 and TRBJ2-7; D remains ambiguous. Germline V CDR1 and CDR2: SGDLS, YYNGEE. The V gene lost 0 bases and the J gene lost 1 base, with 8 bases spanning the gap. This CDR3 has 14 amino acids. CDR3: CASSVGGDSYEQYF. The CDR3 DNA follows: TGTGCCAGCAGCGTAGGTGGAGATTCCTACGAGCAGTACTTC.